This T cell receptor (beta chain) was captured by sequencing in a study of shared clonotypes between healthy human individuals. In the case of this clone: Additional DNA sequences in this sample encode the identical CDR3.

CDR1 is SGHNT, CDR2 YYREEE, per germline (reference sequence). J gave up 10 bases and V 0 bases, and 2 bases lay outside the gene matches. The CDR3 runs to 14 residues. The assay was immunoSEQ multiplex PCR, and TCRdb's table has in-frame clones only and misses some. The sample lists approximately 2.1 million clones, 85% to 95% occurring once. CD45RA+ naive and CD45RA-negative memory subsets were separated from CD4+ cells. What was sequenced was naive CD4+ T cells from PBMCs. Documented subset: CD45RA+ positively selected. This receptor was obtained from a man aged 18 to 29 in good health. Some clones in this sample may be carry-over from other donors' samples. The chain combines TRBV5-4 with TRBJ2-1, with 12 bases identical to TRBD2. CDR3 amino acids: CASSLVLAGGEQFF. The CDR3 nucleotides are TGTGCCAGCAGCTTGGTGCTAGCGGGAGGGGAGCAGTTCTTC.